The 6 T cell receptor beta chains presented below share a single source sample, sequenced in a study of cytomegalovirus exposure and HLA in healthy donors. Use of 60 Vbeta and 13 Jbeta primers characterized the PCR. The repertoire was sequenced with immunoSEQ multiplex PCR; TCRdb's copy has only in-frame clones and lacks some. There are approximately 150,000 clones in the sample; around 75% occur only once, and approximately 1.6% lies in the top ten. Sequencing input: PBMCs. Every receptor here comes from a woman aged 35 to 49 in good health and CMV-seronegative.

The V call is TRBV19, the J call TRBJ1-3; no firm D call. Germline CDR1 reads LNHDA; CDR2 reads SQIVND (reference sequence). V shed 5 bases and J shed 4 bases, with 15 bases lying between them. The CDR3 totals 15 residues. The CDR3 region has the DNA TGTGCCAGTAGTCTATCCACGGGGATAGGAAACACCATATATTTT. Residues: CASSLSTGIGNTIYF.

The chain carries TRBV5-1 and TRBJ1-1; D unclear. V was shortened by 0 bases and J by 1 base, with 19 bases between the two germline ends. This CDR3 has 18 amino acids. Germline CDR1 reads SGHRS; CDR2 reads YFSETQ. The CDR3 protein is CASSLGIIKRGRNTEAFF. DNA of the CDR3: TGCGCCAGCAGCTTGGGGATTATCAAGAGAGGAAGGAACACTGAAGCTTTCTTT.

The chain uses TRBV27 and TRBJ1-4; the match to TRBD1 covers 10 bases. The CDR3 contains 16 residues. In germline, CDR1 is MNHEY, CDR2 SMNVEV (reference sequence). The trim removed 3 bases at V and 10 bases at J, leaving 11 bases unmatched. The CDR3 spells CASSFLGTGEVRKLFF. The CDR3, as DNA: TGTGCCAGCAGTTTTCTGGGGACAGGGGAAGTTAGAAAACTGTTTTTT.

The genes are TRBV6-6 and TRBJ2-5; 10 nucleotides align to TRBD2. The CDR3 runs to 14 residues. The germline V gene has CDR1 MNHNY and CDR2 SVGAGI (reference sequence). The V gene end was trimmed by 5 bases and the J gene end by 5 bases; junction bases not matched to a gene: 5. The CDR3 protein is CASSKGTSEETQYF. CDR3 nucleotide sequence: TGTGCCAGCAGTAAAGGGACTAGCGAGGAGACCCAGTACTTC.

In its sample, this clone was seen a few times. The CDR3 protein is CASSPAGGSPGQYF. As DNA, the CDR3 is TGTGCCAGCTCACCCGCAGGGGGCTCCCCTGGGCAGTACTTC. The chain couples TRBV18 to TRBJ2-7; 8 bases are a match to TRBD1. The CDR3 runs 14 residues. Germline values: CDR1 KGHSH, CDR2 LQKENI. J lost 9 bases, V lost 3 bases, and 10 bases had no gene match.

Written as DNA, the CDR3 is TGTGCCAGCAGCTACAGGGGGTCGGCGAGCAATCAGCCCCAGCATTTT. Translated, it gives CASSYRGSASNQPQHF. This rearrangement joins TRBV7-8 to TRBJ1-5; 8 positions agree with TRBD1. The J segment lost 1 base and the V segment lost 4 bases, leaving 6 bases of the junction unmatched. Germline V gene sequence: CDR1 SGHVS, CDR2 FQNEAQ. The CDR3 totals 16 residues.